Each of the 5 T cell receptor beta chains below was sequenced from the same sample in a study of T cell clusters in autoimmune cytopenias. TRB was amplified by touch-down multiplex PCR, primer pools A and B combined. TCRdb reworked the multiplex PCR reads into one entry per CDR3 protein, no DNA. Its clone listing holds about 9,500 distinct CDR3 sequences. Tens of thousands of genome equivalents of blood DNA were amplified for TRB. The sequencing input was peripheral blood. These receptors were collected from a human donor with an autoimmune cytopenia or autoimmune hepatitis (not recorded which).

This chain joins TRBV20-1 and TRBJ2-1. CDR1 is DFQATT and CDR2 is SNEGSKA in the germline V gene (reference sequence). The CDR3 consists of 13 residues. The chain's CDR3 is CSARERSYNEQFF.

This chain uses TRBV18 with TRBJ1-5; the D gene TCRdb calls, TRBD1, cannot be checked with no DNA. The CDR3 covers 13 residues. The germline V gene has CDR1 KGHSH and CDR2 LQKENI. CDR3 in amino acids: CASSPDSHQPQHF. The full variable domain, with the rest looked up from reference TRBV18 and TRBJ1-5, is NAGVMQNPRHLVRRRGQEARLRCSPMKGHSHVYWYRQLPEEGLKFMVYLQKENIIDESGMPKERFSAEFPKEGPSILRIQQVVRGDSAAYFCASSPDSHQPQHFGDGTRLSIL.

This clonotype shows up as medium-sized (0.01 to 0.1%) by frequency. The gene calls are TRBV12-3 or TRBV12-4 and TRBJ2-3; TCRdb reports TRBD2, a call that lacks DNA to check it against. The CDR3 is 16 residues long. The CDR3 spells CASSTLAGGSTDTQYF.

The rearrangement joins TRBV5-1 to TRBJ2-3; TCRdb reports TRBD1, a call that lacks DNA to check it against. The germline V gene has CDR1 SGHRS and CDR2 YFSETQ. The CDR3 spans 16 residues. The CDR3 spells CASSPWGDPNADTQYF.

The rearrangement links TRBV7-2 to TRBJ2-3; TCRdb proposes TRBD2, but this gene call is untestable without DNA. Germline loops: CDR1 SGHTA, CDR2 FQGNSA. The CDR3 contains 15 residues. CDR3 sequence: CASSSQDLSTDTQYF.